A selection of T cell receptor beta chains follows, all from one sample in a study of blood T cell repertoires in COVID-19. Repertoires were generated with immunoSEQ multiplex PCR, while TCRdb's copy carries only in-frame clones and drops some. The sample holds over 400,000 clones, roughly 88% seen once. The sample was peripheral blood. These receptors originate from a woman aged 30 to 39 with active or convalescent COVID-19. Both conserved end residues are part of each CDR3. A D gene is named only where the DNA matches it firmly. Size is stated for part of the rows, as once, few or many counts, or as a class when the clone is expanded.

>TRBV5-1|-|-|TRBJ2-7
CASSLQDSGEQYF
TGCGCCAGCAGCTTACAGGATTCGGGCGAGCAGTACTTC
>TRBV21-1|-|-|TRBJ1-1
CASSKAPRNMEAFF
TGTGCCAGCAGCAAAGCCCCAAGAAACATGGAAGCTTTCTTT
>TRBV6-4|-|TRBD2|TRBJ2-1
CASRRSGGHNNEQFF
TGTGCCAGCAGAAGAAGCGGGGGGCATAACAATGAGCAGTTCTTC
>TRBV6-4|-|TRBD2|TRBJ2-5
CASSPTSGGETQYF
TGTGCCAGCAGCCCTACTAGCGGGGGTGAGACCCAGTACTTC
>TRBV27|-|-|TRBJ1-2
CASSLLRGDGYTF
TGTGCCAGCAGTCTTCTCCGGGGAGATGGCTACACCTTC
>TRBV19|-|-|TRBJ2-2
CASSIGPNTGELFF
TGTGCCAGTAGTATTGGGCCGAACACCGGGGAGCTGTTTTTT
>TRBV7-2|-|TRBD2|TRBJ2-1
CASSPRPAGGSNEQFF
TGTGCCAGCAGCCCCCGCCCAGCGGGAGGGTCTAATGAGCAGTTCTTC
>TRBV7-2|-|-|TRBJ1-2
CASSTPGGAGYGYTF
TGTGCCAGCAGCACGCCGGGGGGGGCCGGGTATGGCTACACCTTC
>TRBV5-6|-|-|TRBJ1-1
CASSLGQGGTEAFF
TGTGCCAGCAGCTTGGGGCAGGGCGGCACTGAAGCTTTCTTT
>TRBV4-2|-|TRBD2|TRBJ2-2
CASSQTGLTNTGELFF
TGTGCCAGCAGCCAAACGGGACTAACGAACACCGGGGAGCTGTTTTTT
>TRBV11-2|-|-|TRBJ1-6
CASSPQYNSPLHF
TGTGCCAGCAGCCCCCAGTATAATTCACCCCTCCACTTT
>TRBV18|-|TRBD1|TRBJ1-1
CASSPSGGNTEAFF
TGTGCCAGCTCACCATCAGGGGGCAACACTGAAGCTTTCTTT
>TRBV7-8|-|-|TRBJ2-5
CASRMGQQETQYF
TGTGCCAGCAGGATGGGGCAACAAGAGACCCAGTACTTC
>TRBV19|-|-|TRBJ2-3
CASSMSGAGGTDTQYF
TGTGCCAGTAGTATGAGCGGGGCAGGGGGCACAGATACGCAGTATTTT
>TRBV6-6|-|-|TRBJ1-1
CASRLTGQGGEAFF
TGTGCCAGCAGACTTACGGGCCAGGGTGGTGAAGCTTTCTTT
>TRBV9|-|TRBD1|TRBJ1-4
CASSVDPGQFDEKLFF
TGTGCCAGCAGCGTCGATCCGGGACAGTTCGATGAAAAACTGTTTTTT
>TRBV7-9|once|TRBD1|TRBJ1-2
CASSLGRGLDYGYTF
TGTGCCAGCAGCTTAGGAAGGGGGCTGGACTATGGCTACACCTTC
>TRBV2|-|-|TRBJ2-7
CASRDRGMPYEQYF
TGTGCCAGCAGGGACCGGGGAATGCCCTACGAGCAGTACTTC
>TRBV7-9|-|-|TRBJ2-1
CASNNLGVREQFF
TGTGCCAGCAATAATTTGGGCGTCCGTGAGCAGTTCTTC
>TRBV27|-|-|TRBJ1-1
CASSSGSNTEAFF
TGTGCCAGCAGTTCAGGGTCGAACACTGAAGCTTTCTTT
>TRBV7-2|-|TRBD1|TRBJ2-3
CASSLVFGRRGTGTDTQYF
TGTGCCAGCAGCTTAGTATTTGGTCGCCGCGGGACAGGTACAGATACGCAGTATTTT
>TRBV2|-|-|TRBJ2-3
CASSPNEVDTQYF
TGTGCCAGCAGTCCGAACGAGGTGGATACGCAGTATTTT
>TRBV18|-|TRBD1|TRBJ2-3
CASSPPEGTTGQDTQYF
TGTGCCAGCTCACCACCGGAAGGGACGACAGGGCAAGATACGCAGTATTTT
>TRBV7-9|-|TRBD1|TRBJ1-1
CASSPSNRGGRGNWEAFF
TGTGCCAGCAGCCCCTCTAACCGAGGGGGCCGGGGAAATTGGGAAGCTTTCTTT
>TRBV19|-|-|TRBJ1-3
CASSPSGQLSGNTIYF
TGTGCCAGTAGTCCCTCCGGACAGCTCTCTGGAAACACCATATATTTT
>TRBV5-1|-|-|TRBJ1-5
CASTETGDSNQPQHF
TGCGCCAGTACCGAGACAGGCGATAGCAATCAGCCCCAGCATTTT
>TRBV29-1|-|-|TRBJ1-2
CSVLHSRNYGYTF
TGCAGCGTTCTTCACAGCCGAAACTATGGCTACACCTTC
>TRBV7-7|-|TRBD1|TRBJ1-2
CASSPAPGQGGYTF
TGTGCCAGCAGCCCGGCACCGGGACAGGGTGGCTACACCTTC
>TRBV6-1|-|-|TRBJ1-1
CASSEASQIYTEAFF
TGTGCCAGCAGTGAAGCGTCGCAGATCTACACTGAAGCTTTCTTT
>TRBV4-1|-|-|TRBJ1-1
CASSQDPGVSEAFF
TGCGCCAGCAGCCAAGATCCCGGGGTGTCAGAAGCTTTCTTT
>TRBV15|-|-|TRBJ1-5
CATSEGGVNQPQHF
TGTGCCACCAGCGAGGGAGGGGTTAATCAGCCCCAGCATTTT
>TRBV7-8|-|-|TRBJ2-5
CASSRTYGDETQYF
TGTGCCAGCAGCCGAACCTACGGGGATGAGACCCAGTACTTC
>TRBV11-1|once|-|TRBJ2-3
CASSPYQTDTQYF
TGTGCCAGCAGCCCATATCAGACAGATACGCAGTATTTT
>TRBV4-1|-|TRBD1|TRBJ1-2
CASSQGSGDRVYGYTF
TGCGCCAGCAGCCAAGGTTCTGGGGACAGGGTCTATGGCTACACCTTC
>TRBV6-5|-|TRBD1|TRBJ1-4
CASSPGTAEKLFF
TGTGCCAGCAGCCCGGGGACAGCTGAAAAACTGTTTTTT
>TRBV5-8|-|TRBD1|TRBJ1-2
CASSWDRGSGYTF
TGTGCCAGCAGTTGGGACAGGGGATCTGGCTACACCTTC
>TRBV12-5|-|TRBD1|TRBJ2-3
CASGLWGDRADTQYF
TGTGCTAGTGGTTTGTGGGGGGACAGGGCAGATACGCAGTATTTT
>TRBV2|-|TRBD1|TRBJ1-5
CASRETGDSNQPQHF
TGTGCCAGCAGAGAGACAGGGGATAGCAATCAGCCCCAGCATTTT
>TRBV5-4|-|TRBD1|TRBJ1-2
CASSLGQGSPYGYTF
TGTGCCAGCAGCTTGGGACAGGGTAGTCCCTATGGCTACACCTTC
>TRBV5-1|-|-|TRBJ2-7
CASSLGQEYEQYF
TGCGCCAGCAGCTTGGGACAAGAGTACGAGCAGTACTTC